Each of the 17 T cell receptor beta chains below was sequenced from the same sample in a study of spatial heterogeneity in lung cancer. TCRdb itself ran the 5' RACE reads through MiXCR, one entry per CDR3 protein. The sample carries 39,000 or so distinct CDR3 sequences, around 3.1% recorded once. The sample's time point: sample taken at primary tumor resection. The sample in question was normal lung tissue next to the tumor, obtained at surgery. The source of these receptors is a male donor with early-stage non-small cell lung cancer.

This clonotype was seen at least ten times. The V gene is TRBV4-1, the J gene TRBJ2-2; weak D call: TRBD2 (6 bases). This CDR3 contains 17 residues. Germline lookup yields CDR1 MGHRA and CDR2 YSYEKL. Trimming cost V 2 bases and J 0 bases, with 13 bases left between them. The CDR3 nucleotides are TGCGCCAGCAGCCAATCATGGGGGGATTCGAACACCGGGGAGCTGTTTTTT. Residues: CASSQSWGDSNTGELFF.

At least ten counts were recorded for this clonotype. This rearrangement joins TRBV28 to TRBJ2-5; possibly TRBD1 for D (6 bases). Per germline, CDR1 MDHEN and CDR2 SYDVKM. Trimming stripped 2 bases from V and 1 base from J, with 14 bases between. CDR3 length: 16 amino acids. The CDR3 DNA sequence: TGTGCCAGCAGTTTAGGGACAAAGGTACGCCAAGAGACCCAGTACTTC. It specifies CASSLGTKVRQETQYF.

In its sample, this clonotype was seen many times. The chain recombines TRBV2 with TRBJ1-1, with TRBD1 matching over 8 bases. The CDR3 is 14 amino acids. V gave up 5 bases and J gave up 9 bases; unmatched junction bases: 11. Germline CDR1 and CDR2: SNHLY and FYNNEI. The CDR3 DNA reads TGTGCCAGCAGTCCCCAAGGACAGGGCAGTAAAGCTTTCTTT. Amino acid sequence: CASSPQGQGSKAFF.

This clonotype has only a few counts. This chain uses TRBV18 with TRBJ2-7; no firm D call. The CDR3 runs 14 residues. Between the trimmed V and J ends, which lost 3 bases and 0 bases, there was a span of 9 bases. In germline, CDR1 is KGHSH, CDR2 LQKENI. The CDR3 loop reads CASSPSPNSYEQYF. The CDR3 DNA sequence: TGTGCCAGCTCACCGAGTCCGAACTCCTACGAGCAGTACTTC. The complete variable domain, with remaining parts taken from reference TRBV18 and TRBJ2-7, reads NAGVMQNPRHLVRRRGQEARLRCSPMKGHSHVYWYRQLPEEGLKFMVYLQKENIIDESGMPKERFSAEFPKEGPSILRIQQVVRGDSAAYFCASSPSPNSYEQYFGPGTRLTVT.

There are many counts of this clonotype. V is TRBV27 and J is TRBJ2-3, with 9 bases identical to TRBD1. V lost 5 bases, J lost 2 bases, and 8 bases stayed unmatched. Germline V CDR1 and CDR2: MNHEY, SMNVEV (reference sequence). The CDR3 length is 16 residues. CDR3 protein: CASSTNRGLVTDTQYF. The CDR3 DNA follows: TGTGCCAGCAGTACCAACAGGGGGCTTGTCACAGATACGCAGTATTTT.

Many counts were recorded for this clonotype. The chain is built from TRBV12-3 or TRBV12-4 and TRBJ2-5; D possibly corresponds to TRBD2 (6 bases). The V end was cut by 4 bases, the J end by 1 base, with 10 bases between. CDR3 size: 14 residues. CDR3 DNA sequence: TGTGCCAGCAGTTCGGGCGGGGTCCAAGAGACCCAGTACTTC. It codes for CASSSGGVQETQYF.

This clonotype was observed at least ten times. The chain is built from TRBV20-1 and TRBJ2-3, with 10 bases that match TRBD2. CDR1 and CDR2 (germline): DFQATT, SNEGSKA (reference sequence). The junction had 8 bases not matched to a gene; V was cut back by 3 bases and J by 5 bases. The CDR3 is made up of 15 amino acids. The chain's CDR3 is CSASTLAGVGDTQYF. Here the CDR3 DNA reads TGCAGTGCTAGTACTCTAGCGGGGGTAGGAGATACGCAGTATTTT.

This clonotype was observed many times. V usage is TRBV29-1 and J usage is TRBJ1-1; 7 bases align to TRBD1. Germline V CDR1 and CDR2: SQVTM, ANQGSEA. V shed 6 bases, J shed 6 bases, and the junction held 10 bases outside the gene matches. This CDR3 is 13 amino acids long. The CDR3 DNA follows: TGCAGCGTCGACAGGGCATCTTGGGCTGAAGCTTTCTTT. The encoded protein is CSVDRASWAEAFF.

This clonotype has a count of ten or more. The rearrangement uses TRBV7-3 and TRBJ2-1, with D perhaps assigned TRBD1 or TRBD2 (5 bases each). CDR3 length equals 13 residues. Germline V lookup: CDR1 SGHTA, CDR2 FQGTGA. V shed 4 bases and J shed 12 bases, with 16 bases lying between them. As DNA, the CDR3 is TGTGCCAGCAGCTACGGGACGGCAGATCCGCAGTTCTTC. Protein: CASSYGTADPQFF. The full variable domain, completed using reference TRBV7-3 and TRBJ2-1, is GAGVSQTPSNKVTEKGKYVELRCDPISGHTALYWYRQSLGQGPEFLIYFQGTGAADDSGLPNDRFFAVRPEGSVSTLKIQRTERGDSAVYLCASSYGTADPQFFGPGTRLTVL.

There are many counts of this clonotype. CDR3 sequence: CASSLLYPMGYEGYTF. CDR3 DNA sequence: TGTGCCAGCAGTTTGCTTTACCCGATGGGGTACGAAGGCTACACCTTC. J is TRBJ1-2 and V is TRBV27; D gene unclear. The V end lost 3 bases, the J end lost 8 bases, and 22 bases lay between the germline ends. The CDR3 is 16 amino acids. The germline V gene encodes CDR1 MNHEY and CDR2 SMNVEV (reference sequence).

This clonotype came up many times. The J gene is TRBJ2-5, the V gene TRBV5-1; 9 nucleotides line up with TRBD1. The CDR3 runs to 15 residues. The J segment lost 5 bases and the V segment lost 0 bases, leaving 5 bases of the junction unmatched. Germline values: CDR1 SGHRS, CDR2 YFSETQ. DNA of the CDR3: TGCGCCAGCAGCTTGGATGGGACAGGGCTTGAGACCCAGTACTTC. Its protein product is CASSLDGTGLETQYF.

This clonotype was counted at least ten times. The chain is built from TRBV7-2 and TRBJ1-1; a possible D gene is TRBD1 (6 bases). In germline, CDR1 is SGHTA, CDR2 FQGNSA. With 5 bases removed from V and 3 bases from J, the gap between germline ends came to 10 bases. This CDR3 region has 13 residues. CDR3 protein: CASSTYRDTEAFF. The CDR3 nucleotides are TGTGCCAGCAGCACCTACAGGGACACTGAAGCTTTCTTT.

This clonotype was detected many times. The J gene is TRBJ2-7, the V gene TRBV20-1; no clear D. Germline CDR1 reads DFQATT; CDR2 reads SNEGSKA (reference sequence). V lost 5 bases to trimming and J lost 3 bases, with 17 bases between them. The CDR3 is made up of 14 amino acids. CDR3 nucleotides: TGCAGTGCTCGACTGCCCCGAAAGGACTACGAGCAGTACTTC. Its protein product is CSARLPRKDYEQYF.

This clonotype was observed many times. V and J are TRBV4-1 and TRBJ1-5, with D uncertain. The germline V gene encodes CDR1 MGHRA and CDR2 YSYEKL. The length of the CDR3 is 15 residues. V lost 0 bases and J lost 7, with 13 bases in between. This CDR3 is CASSQDLSGEQPQHF. The CDR3 bases are TGCGCCAGCAGCCAAGATTTATCCGGCGAACAGCCCCAGCATTTT.

In this sample, this clonotype turned up many times. The V gene is TRBV6-5, the J gene TRBJ1-5; a weak D match, TRBD1 (5 bases). The CDR3 loop spans 15 amino acids. Germline loops: CDR1 MNHEY, CDR2 SVGAGI. The V end was cut by 2 bases, the J end by 1 base, with 9 bases between. In DNA, the CDR3 is TGTGCCAGCAGTTACAGCAGGGCGAGCAATCAGCCCCAGCATTTT. This gives the protein CASSYSRASNQPQHF.

The sample holds many counts of this clonotype. The rearrangement links TRBV6-5 to TRBJ1-6, with a possible D match to TRBD1 (6 bases). The CDR3 has 13 residues. V was cut by 2 bases and J by 7 bases, with 6 bases left in between. Germline assignment: CDR1 MNHEY and CDR2 SVGAGI. CDR3 sequence: CASSYGTNSPLHF. The CDR3 DNA reads as TGTGCCAGCAGTTACGGGACAAATTCACCCCTCCACTTT.

Details on this clonotype: A much larger clone lies a single base off, so this may be a read error. The chain joins TRBV7-9 to TRBJ2-7; D could derive from TRBD1 or TRBD2 (6 bases each). Germline values: CDR1 SEHNR, CDR2 FQNEAQ (reference sequence). This CDR3 comprises 13 residues. The DNA for the CDR3 is TGTTCCAGCAGCTTAAGGGGGGCTGACGAGCAGTACTTC. This encodes CSSSLRGADEQYF.